Each of the 24 T cell receptor beta chains below was sequenced from the same sample in a study of OX40 agonist ivuxolimab in advanced cancers. The data were produced by immunoSEQ multiplex PCR, yet TCRdb's version contains in-frame clones alone and is incomplete. The profile shows some 38,000 clones, 70% to 90% of them singletons. Specimen: CD4+ or CD8+ T cells sorted from blood, collected in a trial of the OX40 agonist ivuxolimab. The source is an adult with an advanced solid tumor such as melanoma, head and neck, liver or kidney cancer.

The V call is TRBV7-8, the J call TRBJ2-2, with D perhaps matching TRBD1 or TRBD2 (5 bases each). The CDR3 loop spans 15 amino acids. The germline V gene has CDR1 SGHVS and CDR2 FQNEAQ. V was shortened by 1 base and J by 7 bases, with 13 bases between the two germline ends. The CDR3 region is CASSLGASGGGELFF. The CDR3 DNA reads as TGTGCCAGCAGCTTAGGGGCTAGTGGGGGCGGGGAGCTGTTTTTT.

The chain links TRBV11-2 to TRBJ2-1, with TRBD2 as a possible D gene (7 bases). The CDR3 is made up of 13 amino acids. Germline lookup yields CDR1 SGHAT and CDR2 FQNNGV. The V gene lost 5 bases and the J gene lost 6 bases, with 11 bases spanning the gap. The CDR3 nucleotides are TGTGCCAGCAGCATGGGGGGGCGCAATGAGCAGTTCTTC. Translation: CASSMGGRNEQFF.

In this sample, this clone turned up once. V gene TRBV5-4 combines with J gene TRBJ2-3; no clear D gene. Germline CDR1 is SGHNT and CDR2 is YYREEE (reference sequence). This CDR3 spans 12 amino acids. With 1 base removed from V and 3 bases from J, the gap between germline ends came to 3 bases. The chain's CDR3 is CASSLWTDTQYF. CDR3 coding DNA: TGTGCCAGCAGCTTGTGGACAGATACGCAGTATTTT.

V and J are TRBV28 and TRBJ1-3; TRBD1 might be the D (5 bases). This CDR3 spans 13 amino acids. V was pared by 1 base and J by 8 bases, with 9 bases between. CDR1 is MDHEN, CDR2 SYDVKM, per germline. The CDR3 DNA is TGTGCCAGCAGTTTATCAGCCAGGGACACCATATATTTT. Translation gives CASSLSARDTIYF.

The table lists this clone with a count of one. V and J are TRBV14 and TRBJ2-7, with unresolved D. V was shortened by 4 bases and J by 6 bases, with 10 bases between the two germline ends. The CDR3 covers 12 residues. Germline V gives CDR1 SGHDN, CDR2 FVKESK. CDR3 DNA: TGTGCCAGCAGCCCTTTTCTAGGCGAGCAGTACTTC. It specifies CASSPFLGEQYF.

The chain employs TRBV6-5 and TRBJ1-6; D not certain. Trimming pared 5 bases from V and 10 bases from J, leaving 18 bases between. Germline V lookup: CDR1 MNHEY, CDR2 SVGAGI. CDR3 size: 15 residues. CDR3 coding DNA: TGTGCCAGCAGTCAGCCCGGCCCTGTTTACTCACCCCTCCACTTT. Protein: CASSQPGPVYSPLHF.

V gene TRBV18 combines with J gene TRBJ2-5; the D is unclear. Trimming took off 6 bases at V and 2 bases at J, with 16 bases between the two ends. Germline CDR1 reads KGHSH; CDR2 reads LQKENI. The CDR3 totals 15 residues. Here the CDR3 reads CASSEVHTLQETQYF. The CDR3 nucleotides are TGTGCCAGCTCCGAGGTACATACTCTACAAGAGACCCAGTACTTC.

V usage is TRBV7-9 and J usage is TRBJ1-5, with TRBD1 as a possible D gene (5 bases). Trimming took off 2 bases at V and 5 bases at J, with 16 bases between the two ends. Germline V gene lookup returns CDR1 SEHNR and CDR2 FQNEAQ (reference sequence). CDR3 length: 16 residues. The CDR3 nucleotides read TGTGCCAGCAGCTTAACCGAAGGGCGAGGGGATCAGCCCCAGCATTTT. This translates into CASSLTEGRGDQPQHF.

The chain combines TRBV27 with TRBJ1-2; D possibly corresponds to TRBD1 (6 bases). Germline-derived CDR1 and CDR2 are MNHEY and SMNVEV (reference sequence). This CDR3 has 14 amino acids. Between the trimmed V and J ends, which lost 5 bases and 4 bases, there was a span of 14 bases. CDR3 in amino acids: CASSATGISYGYTF. The CDR3 DNA reads as TGTGCCAGCAGTGCCACAGGGATATCCTATGGCTACACCTTC.

The chain has TRBV2 and TRBJ1-6, with 8 positions matching TRBD1. With V trimmed by 0 bases and J by 3 bases, 10 bases remained unmatched. Germline CDR1 is SNHLY and CDR2 is FYNNEI. There are 19 residues in the CDR3. Written as DNA, the CDR3 is TGTGCCAGCAGTGAAGCGACAGGGGTCGGCCTTATCTATAATTCACCCCTCCACTTT. Translated: CASSEATGVGLIYNSPLHF.

This sequence joins TRBV19 and TRBJ1-1; tentative D call: TRBD1 (5 bases). This CDR3 contains 13 residues. CDR1 is LNHDA and CDR2 is SQIVND in the germline V gene (reference sequence). Trimming shortened V by 5 bases and J by 4 bases, and 11 bases separated the two germline ends. CDR3 nucleotide sequence: TGTGCCAGTAGTGAGGGGTGGGGCACTGAAGCTTTCTTT. It encodes CASSEGWGTEAFF.

This chain joins TRBV4-3 and TRBJ1-6; no clear D gene. CDR3 length: 14 amino acids. Per the germline V gene, CDR1 is LGHNA and CDR2 is YSLEER. The V end was cut by 1 base, the J end by 9 bases, with 10 bases between. The DNA of the CDR3 is TGCGCCAGCAGCCAAGTATCTATGGGTTCACCCCTCCACTTT. It specifies CASSQVSMGSPLHF.

This clone appeared once. The CDR3 here is CASTGGDTGSYEQYF. The CDR3 nucleotides are TGTGCCAGCACCGGGGGGGATACAGGGTCCTACGAGCAGTACTTC. The chain uses TRBV7-9 and TRBJ2-7; 8 positions agree with TRBD2. Trimming cost V 7 bases and J 1 base; bases outside gene matches: 9. Germline V CDR1 and CDR2: SEHNR, FQNEAQ (reference sequence). The CDR3 is made up of 15 amino acids.

The CDR3 loop is CAPGVPINEQFF. DNA of the CDR3: TGTGCCCCGGGGGTCCCTATAAATGAGCAGTTCTTC. The chain recombines TRBV15 with TRBJ2-1, with D possibly matching TRBD2 (6 bases). V lost 11 bases and J lost 7, with 15 bases in between. Germline CDR1 and CDR2: LNHNV and YYDKDF (reference sequence). The CDR3 has 12 amino acids.

V usage is TRBV27 and J usage is TRBJ2-7, with TRBD1 matching 11 bases. CDR3 size: 14 residues. The ends lost 5 bases at V and 3 bases at J; junction bases unmatched: 3. The V gene's germline CDR1 is MNHEY and CDR2 SMNVEV (reference sequence). The CDR3 DNA reads as TGTGCCAGCAGTACCGGGACAGGGGGCTACGAGCAGTACTTC. As protein: CASSTGTGGYEQYF.

The chain employs TRBV7-9 and TRBJ1-1; maybe TRBD1 (5 bases). The CDR3 spans 15 residues. V gave up 6 bases and J gave up 1 base, with 15 bases separating them. Germline CDR1 and CDR2: SEHNR and FQNEAQ (reference sequence). The DNA for the CDR3 is TGTGCCAGCAGATCATCCGGGGCTGAGAACACTGAAGCTTTCTTT. Translated, it gives CASRSSGAENTEAFF.

The chain employs TRBV29-1 and TRBJ2-7; possibly TRBD1 for D (5 bases). The CDR3 sequence is 12 residues long. Germline V lookup: CDR1 SQVTM, CDR2 ANQGSEA. V lost 5 bases, J lost 3 bases, and 11 bases lay in between. CDR3 amino acids: CSVKQGDYEQYF. CDR3 nucleotide sequence: TGCAGCGTTAAACAAGGGGACTACGAGCAGTACTTC.

The chain uses TRBV11-3 and TRBJ1-1; the D is unclear. Germline V lookup: CDR1 SGHNT, CDR2 YENEEA. The length of the CDR3 is 14 residues. Trimming left V 5 bases short and J 1 base short, with 11 bases between. CDR3 loop: CASSPGIANTEAFF. The CDR3 DNA reads TGTGCCAGCAGCCCCGGGATAGCGAACACTGAAGCTTTCTTT.

The chain uses TRBV27 and TRBJ2-6; D is undetermined. The CDR3 consists of 15 residues. V was pared by 3 bases and J by 1 base, with 7 bases between. Germline CDR1 reads MNHEY; CDR2 reads SMNVEV (reference sequence). The CDR3 nucleotides are TGTGCCAGCAGTTTTAGAACATCTGGGGCCAACGTCCTGACTTTC. It yields the protein CASSFRTSGANVLTF.

The chain combines TRBV7-2 with TRBJ2-2; TRBD2 agrees at 8 bases. The CDR3 has 17 residues. Per germline, CDR1 SGHTA and CDR2 FQGNSA. V shed 2 bases, J shed 2 bases, and the junction held 7 bases outside the gene matches. Here the CDR3 reads CASSLFGGVDNTGELFF. The CDR3 DNA reads as TGTGCCAGCAGCTTATTCGGGGGGGTGGATAACACCGGGGAGCTGTTTTTT.

This clone has just a few counts. The rearrangement uses TRBV2 and TRBJ2-1; D gene uncertain. With 11 bases removed from V and 5 bases from J, the gap between germline ends came to 4 bases. Germline V gene lookup returns CDR1 SNHLY and CDR2 FYNNEI. This CDR3 region has 9 residues. This CDR3 is CAWNNEQFF. The CDR3 nucleotides are TGTGCCTGGAACAATGAGCAGTTCTTC.

The chain links TRBV4-1 to TRBJ2-7; either TRBD1 or TRBD2 may fit D (5 bases each). The CDR3 runs to 13 residues. Germline loops: CDR1 MGHRA, CDR2 YSYEKL. V was shortened by 3 bases and J by 4 bases, with 10 bases between the two germline ends. CDR3: CASSQRDGYEQYF. The CDR3 nucleotides are TGCGCCAGCAGCCAGAGGGACGGTTACGAGCAGTACTTC.

The chain has TRBV4-3 and TRBJ2-3; TRBD2 matches at 13 bases. CDR1 and CDR2 from the germline V gene are LGHNA and YSLEER. CDR3 size: 15 residues. Unmatched junction bases numbered 6, after V lost 3 bases and J lost 9 bases. DNA of the CDR3: TGCGCCAGCAGCCATTCGCCGACTAGCGGGGGGACGCAGTATTTT. It yields the protein CASSHSPTSGGTQYF.

V gene TRBV15 combines with J gene TRBJ1-1, with D possibly TRBD1 on 6 matching bases. V lost 1 base and J 6 bases, leaving 9 bases between the germline ends. Germline V gene data show CDR1 as LNHNV and CDR2 as YYDKDF (reference sequence). The CDR3 is 13 residues long. Here the CDR3 DNA reads TGTGCCACCAGCAGAGTGGGGGCGTCTGAAGCTTTCTTT. This gives the protein CATSRVGASEAFF.